This T cell receptor (beta chain) was found in a study of CD4+ T cells in melanoma. Notes on the study in general: Diverse differentiation states were reported for melanoma neoantigen-specific CD4+ T cells.

Details on this clone: Its antigen is still unknown.

Generated by immunoSEQ multiplex PCR, the TCRdb table keeps only in-frame clones and is missing some. The sample contains roughly 140,000 clones, about nine tenths of which appear only once. CDR3 size: 13 residues. Trimming removed 3 bases from V and 7 bases from J, with 10 bases in between. Germline V gene data show CDR1 as MNHNS and CDR2 as SASEGT. The TCR sequence derives from a human donor with melanoma. V usage is TRBV6-1 and J usage is TRBJ2-1, with TRBD1 as a possible D gene (6 bases). DNA of the CDR3: TGTGCCAGCAGTGATCCTAGGGGGAATGAGCAGTTCTTC. It is translated as CASSDPRGNEQFF.